This is a list of T cell receptor beta chains from one sample in a study of T cells in Graves' hyperthyroidism and ophthalmopathy. MiXCR, applied by TCRdb to the multiplex PCR reads, yields one record per CDR3 protein. Of hundreds of thousands of distinct CDR3 sequences in the sample, roughly 15% were seen once. Material for sequencing was blood. The receptors were sampled from a woman in her 40s with Graves' ophthalmopathy. Each CDR3 is given with its conserved first and last residue. The D gene is left open where the match is weak. A clone size is listed for some rows: how often the clone was seen (once, few, many), or a class if it is expanded.

v_call	clone_size	d_call	j_call	cdr3_nt	cdr3_aa
TRBV4-3	many	-	TRBJ1-1	TGCGCCAGCAGCCAAGTCAACGGGAACACTGAAGCTTTCTTT	CASSQVNGNTEAFF
TRBV29-1	many	TRBD1	TRBJ1-1	TGCAGCGTCAAGGGGGCAGGGACTGAAGCTTTCTTT	CSVKGAGTEAFF
TRBV27	many	TRBD1	TRBJ2-7	TGTGCCAGCAGTTTCAGGGGGAGCCTCTCCTACGAGCAGTACTTC	CASSFRGSLSYEQYF
TRBV19	many	TRBD2	TRBJ2-7	TGTGCCAGTAGTCCGGGAGGGAGGGCGTCTGACGAGCAGTACTTC	CASSPGGRASDEQYF
TRBV15	many	-	TRBJ1-1	TGTGCCACCAGCGAAAGACCCGGAAGGACTGAAGCTTTCTTT	CATSERPGRTEAFF
TRBV24-1	many	-	TRBJ2-7	TGTGCCACCGCCGGGACAGGGACTAGCCCGAGCTCCTACGAGCAGTACTTC	CATAGTGTSPSSYEQYF
TRBV19	many	TRBD1	TRBJ1-5	TGTGCCAGTAGTATCCAAGACAGGGGATGGACTCAGCCCCAGCATTTT	CASSIQDRGWTQPQHF
TRBV15	many	TRBD1	TRBJ1-5	TGTGCCACCAGCGGCGACGTCCGGGACAGGCTAGATCAGCCCCAGCATTTT	CATSGDVRDRLDQPQHF
TRBV4-1	many	-	TRBJ2-7	TGCGCCAGCAGCCAAGATAGAACTGAAGCCGGAGAAGGCTACGAGCAGTACTTC	CASSQDRTEAGEGYEQYF
TRBV11-3	many	-	TRBJ2-7	TGTGCCAGCAGCTTAGGGGCTGGACAGTTGGGTCGTGGGTCCGAGCAGTACTTC	CASSLGAGQLGRGSEQYF
TRBV20-1	few	TRBD2	TRBJ2-1	TGCAGTGCTAGAGGGGGCGGGAGTGGCGATGAGCAGTTCTTC	CSARGGGSGDEQFF
TRBV6-1	-	-	TRBJ2-6	TGTGCCAGCAGGGCAGGGTATGGGGCCAACGTCCTGACTTTC	CASRAGYGANVLTF
TRBV11-2	few	TRBD1	TRBJ2-7	TGTGCCAGCAGCTTTGACAGGGGGCAGGACGAGCAGTACTTC	CASSFDRGQDEQYF
TRBV15	many	-	TRBJ1-5	TGTGCCACCAGCAGAGATGTCCCGGGGGAGCCCCAGCATTTT	CATSRDVPGEPQHF
TRBV7-9	many	-	TRBJ2-7	TGTGCCAGCAGCTTTGGGGAGGCCTACGAGCAGTACTTC	CASSFGEAYEQYF
TRBV5-1	few	-	TRBJ1-3	TGCGCCAGCAGCTCCGCATCGCTCTCTGGAAACACCATATATTTT	CASSSASLSGNTIYF
TRBV28	few	-	TRBJ2-4	TGTGCCCACGGTAGCGCGAACATTCAGTACTTC	CAHGSANIQYF
TRBV3-1	few	TRBD1	TRBJ2-4	TGTGCCAGCAGCCAAGACACCGGGACAGCGGACGGCATTCAGTACTTC	CASSQDTGTADGIQYF
TRBV2	-	-	TRBJ1-6	TGTGCCAGCACGAAGGATAATTCACCCCTCCACTTT	CASTKDNSPLHF
TRBV20-1	many	TRBD1	TRBJ2-7	TGCAGTGCTAGAAGTACGGTGACAGGGACCTACGAGCAGTACTTC	CSARSTVTGTYEQYF
TRBV5-1	many	TRBD1	TRBJ2-7	TGCGCCAGCAGCTTGGCCACCGGGACAGGGGCCGGGGAGCAGTACTTC	CASSLATGTGAGEQYF
TRBV28	few	-	TRBJ2-5	TGTGCCAGCAGTTTCGGGCTGGAGAGAGCTTCGACCCAGTACTTC	CASSFGLERASTQYF
TRBV28	many	-	TRBJ1-1	TGTGCCAGCAGTCCGCCATTTGAAGCTTTCTTT	CASSPPFEAFF
TRBV6-2/TRBV6-3	-	-	TRBJ2-2	TGTGCCAGCAGCCAACGGGAGTCCGGGGAGCTGTTTTTT	CASSQRESGELFF
TRBV28	-	-	TRBJ2-7	TGTGCCAGCAGCGCGAATATCCTCGGCGAGCAGTACTTC	CASSANILGEQYF
TRBV12-3/TRBV12-4	-	-	TRBJ1-2	TGTGCCAGCAGTCTGGCAGGGGATCGGAAAGGCTACACCTTC	CASSLAGDRKGYTF
TRBV7-2	many	TRBD2	TRBJ2-7	TGTGCCAGCAGCTTAGGGCTAGCGGGAGTTAATTCCCCCTACGAGCAGTACTTC	CASSLGLAGVNSPYEQYF
TRBV7-2	many	-	TRBJ1-2	TGTGCCAGCAGCTTAACAAGAGACGCTGGCTACACCTTC	CASSLTRDAGYTF
TRBV6-1	many	-	TRBJ1-1	TGTGCCAGCAGTGATGTCGGCCAAAACACTGAAGCTTTCTTT	CASSDVGQNTEAFF
TRBV29-1	many	TRBD2	TRBJ2-5	TGCAGCGCGAGCGGGAGTAGTTACGGGGAGACCCAGTACTTC	CSASGSSYGETQYF
TRBV12-3/TRBV12-4	many	TRBD1	TRBJ2-7	TGTGCCAGCAGTTGGGACAGGGCGAGGTTTAACTTC	CASSWDRARFNF
TRBV6-1	many	TRBD2	TRBJ2-7	TGTGCCAGCAGTGGGGGCGGGGTAGCGGGGAATGAGCAGTACTTC	CASSGGGVAGNEQYF
TRBV5-1	few	-	TRBJ2-6	TGCGCCAGCAGCCCGATCGCCCTCTCTGGGGCCAACGTCCTGACTTTC	CASSPIALSGANVLTF
TRBV20-1	many	-	TRBJ2-5	TGCAGTGCTAGAGAGGTAGCGGAAGAGACCCAGTACTTC	CSAREVAEETQYF
TRBV6-2/TRBV6-3	many	TRBD2	TRBJ2-7	TGTGCCAGCAGTTGGCCCCCCGGGACTACCCAAACGAGGGGGCAGTACTTC	CASSWPPGTTQTRGQYF
TRBV6-1	many	-	TRBJ1-1	TGTGCCAGCATTCCGACAGGTGGTTTGACTGAAGCTTTCTTT	CASIPTGGLTEAFF
TRBV15	many	TRBD2	TRBJ2-5	TGTGCCACCGCTGGGGGGGTTCAAGAGACCCAGTACTTC	CATAGGVQETQYF
TRBV7-2	few	-	TRBJ2-3	TGTGCCAGCAGCTTGGACCTCACAGATACGCAGTATTTT	CASSLDLTDTQYF
TRBV15	-	-	TRBJ1-1	TGTGCCACCAGCAACCTCACGGGGTACACTGAAGCTTTCTTT	CATSNLTGYTEAFF
TRBV11-1	few	-	TRBJ2-7	TGTGCCAGCAGCTTAGCTCGACCGGGGCCGATCTACGAGCAGTACTTC	CASSLARPGPIYEQYF
TRBV6-2/TRBV6-3	many	TRBD1	TRBJ2-7	TGTGCCAGCAGAAAACCACCGGGACAGCGACACTACGAGCAGTACTTC	CASRKPPGQRHYEQYF
TRBV7-9	-	TRBD1	TRBJ2-7	TGTGCCAGCAGCCGCAGGGGGACCTACGAGCAGTACTTC	CASSRRGTYEQYF
TRBV13	many	-	TRBJ2-2	TGTGCCAGCAGCTTAGGGAAAAACACCGGGGAGCTGTTTTTT	CASSLGKNTGELFF
TRBV12-3/TRBV12-4	once	-	TRBJ2-5	TGTGCCAGCAGTTTAGATCTCAGCTATAACACCGGGGAGCTGGAGACCCAGTACTTC	CASSLDLSYNTGELETQYF
TRBV12-3/TRBV12-4	many	TRBD1	TRBJ1-5	TGTGCCAGCAGCACAGCCAGGGGGTCGCCCCAGCATTTT	CASSTARGSPQHF
TRBV29-1	many	TRBD2	TRBJ2-7	TGCAGCGTTGCGGAGGTACTTGGCGGGAGCCACGAGCAGTACTTC	CSVAEVLGGSHEQYF
TRBV9	many	TRBD1	TRBJ1-5	TGTGCCAGCAGCGTAGGCCACAGGGGAAATCAGCCCCAGCATTTT	CASSVGHRGNQPQHF
TRBV28	-	TRBD2	TRBJ2-7	TGTGCCAGCAGTTTGTCCGGGACTAGCGACGAGCAGTACTTC	CASSLSGTSDEQYF
TRBV28	many	TRBD1	TRBJ1-5	TGTGCCAGCAGGCAGGGGGGTCAGCCCCAGCATTTT	CASRQGGQPQHF
TRBV19	many	-	TRBJ1-5	TGTGCCAGTAGTATCAAGGTCGGGCTAGGGAATCAGCCCCAGCATTTT	CASSIKVGLGNQPQHF
TRBV4-1	many	-	TRBJ2-7	TGCGCCAGCAGCCACTCGGACCGCTACGAGCAGTACTTC	CASSHSDRYEQYF
TRBV19	-	-	TRBJ1-1	TGTGCCAGTAGTATAGCAGACGACAGGTCGAACACTGAAGCTTTCTTT	CASSIADDRSNTEAFF